The T cell receptor beta chain described here comes from a study of cytomegalovirus exposure and HLA in healthy donors. Background on the study: Within an early data release were about 85 million unique TCRs drawn from HLA-typed donors.

CDR3 length equals 17 residues. Deletions cut 1 base from V and 4 bases from J, with 19 bases between. Germline V lookup: CDR1 SGHAT, CDR2 FQNNGV. In the PCR, 60 Vbeta and 13 Jbeta primers were used. Some clones are missing from TCRdb's copy, which holds only in-frame ones; the method was immunoSEQ multiplex PCR. Of under 250,000 clones listed, about 84% are singletons. Source material: PBMCs. The gene calls are TRBV11-2 and TRBJ1-2; D may be TRBD1 (5 bases). The clonotype originates from a human donor in good health. The CDR3 sequence is CASSLGMGRSKGYGYTF. CDR3 sequence (DNA): TGTGCCAGCAGCTTAGGAATGGGGCGGTCGAAGGGCTATGGCTACACCTTC.